This TCR beta chain was recorded in a study of CD8 T cells in Susac syndrome. Controls were drawn from healthy donors and were matched for age and sex. With 0 bases removed from V and 2 bases from J, the gap between germline ends came to 11 bases. This CDR3 has 15 residues. Germline assignment: CDR1 SGHTA and CDR2 FQGNSA. With random hexamers, reverse transcription was performed on about 0.45 to 1 ug of RNA. TCRdb recomputed calls from the immunoSEQ multiplex PCR reads with MiXCR, one row per CDR3 protein. This sample carries roughly 130,000 distinct CDR3 sequences, more than 90% of them seen once, and the ten largest clones take around 0.12%.

The gene calls are TRBV7-2 and TRBJ2-7; D gene uncertain. The sequence came from a human donor in good health. Source material: CD4+ T cells from PBMCs. The CDR3 here is CASSLALGTPYEQYF. CDR3 DNA sequence: TGTGCCAGCAGCTTAGCGCTCGGCACCCCCTACGAGCAGTACTTC. Based on the CDR3 plus reference TRBV7-2 and TRBJ2-7, the full variable domain is GAGVSQSPSNKVTEKGKDVELRCDPISGHTALYWYRQSLGQGLEFLIYFQGNSAPDKSGLPSDRFSAERTGGSVSTLTIQRTQQEDSAVYLCASSLALGTPYEQYFGPGTRLTVT.